These 15 T cell receptor beta chains were all obtained from the same sample, sequenced in a study of Graves' ophthalmopathy and Graves' hyperthyroidism. Amplifying from RNA transcripts, the study obtained TCR beta CDR3 regions. The first round was an RT-PCR with HTBI primers, and the second round was a multiplex PCR. TCRdb fed the multiplex PCR reads into MiXCR, producing one record per CDR3 protein. This sample has around 1.1 million distinct CDR3 sequences, with about two fifths found just once. The sequenced sample consisted of peripheral blood or thyroid tissue (not recorded which). Receptors originate from an adult man with Graves' hyperthyroidism.

CDR3 DNA: TGTGCCAGCAGTGACGACAGGAATGAAAAACTGTTTTTT. It is translated as CASSDDRNEKLFF. The rearrangement links TRBV25-1 to TRBJ1-4; the D gene is possibly TRBD1 (6 bases). Trimming stripped 3 bases from V and 5 bases from J, with 7 bases between. CDR1 is MGHDK and CDR2 is SYGVNS in the germline V gene. The CDR3 contains 13 residues.

V gene TRBV29-1 combines with J gene TRBJ1-1; D is perhaps TRBD1 (5 bases). V gave up 4 bases and J gave up 2 bases, with 8 bases separating them. The germline CDR1 and CDR2 sequences are SQVTM and ANQGSEA. This CDR3 is 12 amino acids long. The CDR3 sequence: CSVGRDNTEAFF. CDR3 in DNA: TGCAGCGTTGGACGGGACAACACTGAAGCTTTCTTT.

This clonotype was found many times. V usage is TRBV5-1 and J usage is TRBJ2-7; no reliable D call. V dropped 0 bases and J dropped 3 bases, with 13 bases sitting between them. CDR1 SGHRS and CDR2 YFSETQ come from the germline V gene. The CDR3 is 15 residues long. DNA for the CDR3: TGCGCCAGCAGCTTGGGTGCAGGTCCCGTCTACGAGCAGTACTTC. It translates to CASSLGAGPVYEQYF. Drawing the rest from reference TRBV5-1 and TRBJ2-7, the complete variable domain is KAGVTQTPRYLIKTRGQQVTLSCSPISGHRSVSWYQQTPGQGLQFLFEYFSETQRNKGNFPGRFSGRQFSNSRSEMNVSTLELGDSALYLCASSLGAGPVYEQYFGPGTRLTVT.

Regarding this clonotype: A much larger clonotype is one base distant, so this may be a read error. The gene calls are TRBV2 and TRBJ2-7; 9 bases match TRBD1. This CDR3 contains 15 residues. From germline, CDR1 is SNHLY and CDR2 FYNNEI. The CDR3 spells CASRPGTGSSYGQYF. Written as DNA, the CDR3 is TGTGCCAGCAGACCCGGGACAGGGTCCTCCTACGGGCAGTACTTC. Full variable domain (rest looked up from reference TRBV2 and TRBJ2-7): EPEVTQTPSHQVTQMGQEVILRCVPISNHLYFYWYRQILGQKVEFLVSFYNNEISEKSEIFDDQFSVERPDGSNFTLKIRSTKLEDSAMYFCASRPGTGSSYGQYFGPGTRLTVT.

This clonotype was seen repeatedly, ten times or more. The chain recombines TRBV10-3 with TRBJ2-2; TRBD1 matches at 10 bases. Per the germline V gene, CDR1 is ENHRY and CDR2 is SYGVKD. The CDR3 has 16 residues. With V trimmed by 8 bases and J by 5 bases, 11 bases remained unmatched. CDR3 nucleotide sequence: TGTGCCATCTTGGGAGACAGGGGGCGCCGGACCGGGGAGCTGTTTTTT. Translated: CAILGDRGRRTGELFF.

Only a few counts were recorded for this clonotype. A much more abundant neighbour one base away suggests this may be a read error. The chain joins TRBV5-4 to TRBJ2-5; D may be TRBD2 (5 bases). CDR3 length: 11 amino acids. The germline V gene has CDR1 SGHNT and CDR2 YYREEE (reference sequence). Trimming removed 5 bases at V and 5 bases at J, with 7 bases between. In DNA, the CDR3 is TGTGCCAGCAGGGTAGCGGAGACCCAGTACTTC. This sequence encodes CASRVAETQYF.

A remark on this clonotype: In this CDR3 the conserved last residue, phenylalanine or tryptophan, is missing, so a read error is likely. V is TRBV5-1 and J is TRBJ1-1, with D hard to call. The V end was cut by 0 bases, the J end by 1 base, with 10 bases between. This CDR3 contains 15 residues. Looked up from germline, CDR1 is SGHRS and CDR2 is YFSETQ. CDR3 coding DNA: TGCGCCAGCAGCTTGGACCCTCCTCAGAACACTGAAGCTTTCCTT. It specifies CASSLDPPQNTEAFL.

The gene calls are TRBV12-3 or TRBV12-4 and TRBJ2-5; D possibly matches TRBD1 or TRBD2 (5 bases each). V was pared by 5 bases and J by 5 bases, with 15 bases between. The CDR3 contains 14 residues. CDR3 in DNA: TGTGCCAGCAGTGACGGGGCAGGACGGGAGACCCAGTACTTC. Amino acids: CASSDGAGRETQYF.

This clonotype was observed at least ten times. CDR3 protein: CSVEGTVGAPRETQYF. As DNA, the CDR3 is TGCAGCGTTGAAGGTACTGTGGGGGCGCCCCGAGAGACCCAGTACTTC. The V and J genes are TRBV29-1 and TRBJ2-5; a weak D match, TRBD1 (6 bases). Germline CDR1 reads SQVTM; CDR2 reads ANQGSEA. The CDR3 has 16 residues. V lost 1 base and J 4 bases, leaving 19 bases between the germline ends.

This clonotype was recorded a few times. The chain is built from TRBV19 and TRBJ2-5; the D gene is possibly TRBD1 (5 bases). CDR1 and CDR2 (germline): LNHDA, SQIVND (reference sequence). This CDR3 has 14 amino acids. Trimming pared 6 bases from V and 0 bases from J, leaving 11 bases between. CDR3 sequence reads: CASSPGHYQETQYF. The CDR3 nucleotides are TGTGCCAGTAGCCCAGGACATTACCAAGAGACCCAGTACTTC. Complete variable domain (other parts from reference TRBV19 and TRBJ2-5): DGGITQSPKYLFRKEGQNVTLSCEQNLNHDAMYWYRQDPGQGLRLIYYSQIVNDFQKGDIAEGYSVSREKKESFPLTVTSAQKNPTAFYLCASSPGHYQETQYFGPGTRLLVL.

The rearrangement joins TRBV29-1 to TRBJ2-7, with a possible D match to TRBD2 (7 bases). Germline CDR1 is SQVTM and CDR2 is ANQGSEA. Trimming shortened V by 7 bases and J by 2 bases, and 15 bases separated the two germline ends. There are 13 residues in the CDR3. CDR3 coding DNA: TGCAGCGGAGGACTAGGGGGAACCTACGAGCAGTACTTC. Amino acids: CSGGLGGTYEQYF.

The chain recombines TRBV12-3 or TRBV12-4 with TRBJ1-1; D is perhaps TRBD1 (6 bases). This CDR3 has 13 amino acids. V was shortened by 8 bases and J by 1 base, with 11 bases between the two germline ends. CDR3 in DNA: TGTGCCAGCTGGCGGACAGAGAACACTGAAGCTTTCTTT. Translated: CASWRTENTEAFF.

Note on this clonotype: This clone may be a read error of a much larger clone one base away. Given the absence of the conserved phenylalanine or tryptophan at the CDR3 end, a read error is likely. The V and J genes are TRBV9 and TRBJ2-5, with 7 bases that match TRBD1. The CDR3 extends over 15 amino acids. Germline CDR1 is SGDLS and CDR2 is YYNGEE. After removal of 2 bases from V and 5 bases from J, the junction contained 9 bases not matched to a gene. DNA for the CDR3: TGTGCCAGCAGCGTGAAGGGGGCCTGGAGTGAGACCCAGTACCTC. The encoded protein is CASSVKGAWSETQYL.

The genes are TRBV7-6 and TRBJ1-5; 11 bases fit TRBD1. The CDR3 is 17 amino acids. The V segment lost 0 bases and the J segment 6 bases; nucleotides outside the gene matches: 7. In germline, CDR1 is SGHVS, CDR2 FNYEAQ. The CDR3 DNA reads TGTGCCAGCAGCTTAGCCGGGACAGGGGGACTGAGTCAGCCCCAGCATTTT. Translation gives CASSLAGTGGLSQPQHF.

A single count supports this clonotype. This chain uses TRBV10-3 with TRBJ1-5; 10 bases are shared with TRBD1. CDR3 length equals 14 residues. Germline loops: CDR1 ENHRY, CDR2 SYGVKD. Trimming took 3 bases from V and 9 from J; bases not matched to a gene: 5. The CDR3 region is CAISDRTGGLPQHF. As DNA, the CDR3 is TGTGCCATCAGTGATAGGACAGGGGGTCTGCCCCAGCATTTT.